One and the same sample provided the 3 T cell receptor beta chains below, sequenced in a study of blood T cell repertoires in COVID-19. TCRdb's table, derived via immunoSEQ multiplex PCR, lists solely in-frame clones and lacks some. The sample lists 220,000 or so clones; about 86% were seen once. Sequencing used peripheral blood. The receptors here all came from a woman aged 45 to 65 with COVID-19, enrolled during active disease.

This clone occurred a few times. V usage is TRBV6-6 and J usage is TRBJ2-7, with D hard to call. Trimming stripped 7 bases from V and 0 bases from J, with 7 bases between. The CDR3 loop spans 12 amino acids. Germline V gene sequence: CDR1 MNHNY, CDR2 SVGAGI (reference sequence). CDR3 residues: CASMADSYEQYV. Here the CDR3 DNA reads TGTGCCAGCATGGCCGACTCCTACGAGCAGTACGTC.

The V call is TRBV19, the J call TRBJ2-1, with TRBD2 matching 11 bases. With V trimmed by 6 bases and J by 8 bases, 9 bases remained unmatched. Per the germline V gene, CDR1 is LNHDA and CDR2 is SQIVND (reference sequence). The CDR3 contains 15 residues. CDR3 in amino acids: CASRALAGGRYEQFF. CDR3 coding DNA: TGTGCCAGTAGGGCGCTAGCGGGGGGTAGGTATGAGCAGTTCTTC.

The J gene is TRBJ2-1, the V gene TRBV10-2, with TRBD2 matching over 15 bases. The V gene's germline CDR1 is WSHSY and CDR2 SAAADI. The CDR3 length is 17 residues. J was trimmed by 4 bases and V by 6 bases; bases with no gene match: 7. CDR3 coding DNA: TGCGCCAGCAGCGCGGGGACTAGCGGGGGGCGATACAATGAGCAGTTCTTC. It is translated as CASSAGTSGGRYNEQFF.